One and the same sample provided the 28 T cell receptor beta chains below, sequenced in a study of shared clonotypes between healthy human individuals. Clones were sequenced by immunoSEQ multiplex PCR, and TCRdb holds only the in-frame ones, with some missing. The table records roughly 500,000 clones, roughly 80% of them present only once. Sequenced sample: PBMCs. The receptors were gathered from a woman aged 40-49 years in good health. Some clones in this sample may be carry-over from other donors' samples.

V is TRBV15 and J is TRBJ2-1; TRBD2 matches at 9 bases. The CDR3 is 16 residues long. Looked up from germline, CDR1 is LNHNV and CDR2 is YYDKDF (reference sequence). V lost 4 bases, J lost 8 bases, and 12 bases stayed unmatched. This CDR3 is CATSKTGGRAGDEQFF. DNA of the CDR3: TGTGCCACCAGCAAGACCGGCGGGAGGGCGGGGGATGAGCAGTTCTTC. Complete variable domain (other parts from reference TRBV15 and TRBJ2-1): DAMVIQNPRYQVTQFGKPVTLSCSQTLNHNVMYWYQQKSSQAPKLLFHYYDKDFNNEADTPDNFQSRRPNTSFCFLDIRSPGLGDTAMYLCATSKTGGRAGDEQFFGPGTRLTVL.

V is TRBV4-3 and J is TRBJ2-7; 13 bases match TRBD2. The CDR3 sequence is 18 residues long. V was clipped by 1 base and J by 1 base; unmatched bases: 7. Germline lookup yields CDR1 LGHNA and CDR2 YSLEER. DNA of the CDR3: TGCGCCAGCAGCCAAGGAGGACTAGCGGGAGCCGGGTCCTACGAGCAGTACTTC. Protein sequence: CASSQGGLAGAGSYEQYF.

The chain recombines TRBV2 with TRBJ1-2, with a tentative D call TRBD1 (6 bases). The CDR3 extends over 13 amino acids. V was shortened by 9 bases and J by 0 bases, with 11 bases between the two germline ends. CDR1 is SNHLY and CDR2 is FYNNEI in the germline V gene. The CDR3 nucleotides read TGTGCCAGTCGACAGGAAACTAACTATGGCTACACCTTC. Translated: CASRQETNYGYTF.

The V gene is TRBV5-1, the J gene TRBJ1-1; D is possibly TRBD1 (5 bases). Trimming stripped 0 bases from V and 4 bases from J, with 16 bases between. Germline values: CDR1 SGHRS, CDR2 YFSETQ. This CDR3 spans 16 amino acids. The CDR3 sequence: CASSLEGPGVSTEAFF. The DNA for the CDR3 is TGCGCCAGCAGCTTGGAGGGGCCCGGGGTTAGCACTGAAGCTTTCTTT.

The chain combines TRBV7-2 with TRBJ1-2; possibly TRBD1 for D (6 bases). Trimming cost V 2 bases and J 5 bases, with 12 bases left between them. Germline loops: CDR1 SGHTA, CDR2 FQGNSA. The CDR3 spans 14 residues. CDR3 sequence (DNA): TGTGCCAGCAGCTTACGGACAGAACTATATGGCTACACCTTC. Protein: CASSLRTELYGYTF.

The chain couples TRBV6-6 to TRBJ1-4, with 9 bases fitting TRBD1. The V gene end was trimmed by 7 bases and the J gene end by 0 bases; junction bases not matched to a gene: 3. CDR1 is MNHNY, CDR2 SVGAGI, per germline (reference sequence). The CDR3 spans 15 residues. The CDR3 bases are TGTGCCAGCACCTGGACAGGGGCAACTAATGAAAAACTGTTTTTT. Its protein is CASTWTGATNEKLFF.

The gene calls are TRBV5-8 and TRBJ2-7, with a tentative D call TRBD1 (5 bases). V shed 2 bases and J shed 2 bases, with 11 bases lying between them. CDR1 and CDR2 (germline): SGHTS, YDEGEE. CDR3 size: 14 residues. The DNA for the CDR3 is TGTGCCAGCAGCTTAAGGGGAATAGCCTACGAGCAGTACTTC. This codes for CASSLRGIAYEQYF. The full variable domain, completed using reference TRBV5-8 and TRBJ2-7, is EAGVTQSPTHLIKTRGQQATLRCSPISGHTSVYWYQQALGLGLQFLLWYDEGEERNRGNFPPRFSGRQFPNYSSELNVNALELEDSALYLCASSLRGIAYEQYFGPGTRLTVT.

To note about this clone: Given a much more abundant clone one base away, this may be a read error. This chain joins TRBV9 and TRBJ1-3, with TRBD1 matching over 8 bases. This CDR3 region has 16 residues. Germline loops: CDR1 SGDLS, CDR2 YYNGEE. In DNA, the CDR3 is TGTGCCGGCAGCGGAACAGGGGGGAACTCTGGAAACACCATATATTTT. Amino acid sequence: CAGSGTGGNSGNTIYF.

This clone was seen at least ten times. This same CDR3 is encoded by further DNA sequences in the sample. This rearrangement joins TRBV19 to TRBJ2-7; TRBD2 matches at 8 bases. Germline CDR1 is LNHDA and CDR2 is SQIVND (reference sequence). This CDR3 is built from 15 residues. V was clipped by 6 bases and J by 3 bases; unmatched bases: 10. CDR3 DNA: TGTGCCAGTAGCGGGCGGAGGGCGGGAGGCTACGAGCAGTACTTC. Its translation is CASSGRRAGGYEQYF.

The chain couples TRBV27 to TRBJ2-7; D gene ambiguous. Germline V gene sequence: CDR1 MNHEY, CDR2 SMNVEV (reference sequence). Trimming pared 5 bases from V and 3 bases from J, leaving 17 bases between. The CDR3 consists of 15 residues. The CDR3 here is CASSLYSSPGYEQYF. The CDR3 DNA reads as TGTGCCAGCAGTCTTTATAGTTCCCCTGGCTACGAGCAGTACTTC.

This sequence joins TRBV5-1 and TRBJ2-2, with 11 bases lining up with TRBD1. V trimming: 7 bases; J trimming: 5 bases; junction bases outside the gene matches: 7. This CDR3 has 15 residues. Germline CDR1 and CDR2: SGHRS and YFSETQ. The CDR3 loop reads CASRPGTGGTGELFF. The CDR3 coding sequence is TGCGCCAGCCGACCCGGGACAGGGGGAACCGGGGAGCTGTTTTTT.

This rearrangement joins TRBV7-2 to TRBJ2-1, with 12 bases matching TRBD2. After removal of 5 bases from V and 7 bases from J, the junction contained 6 bases not matched to a gene. The CDR3 length is 15 residues. Germline CDR1 SGHTA, CDR2 FQGNSA. In DNA, the CDR3 is TGTGCCAGCAGCGGCGGACTAGCGGGGCGGAATGAGCAGTTCTTC. Translated, it gives CASSGGLAGRNEQFF. The full variable domain, its missing parts supplied by reference TRBV7-2 and TRBJ2-1, is GAGVSQSPSNKVTEKGKDVELRCDPISGHTALYWYRQSLGQGLEFLIYFQGNSAPDKSGLPSDRFSAERTGGSVSTLTIQRTQQEDSAVYLCASSGGLAGRNEQFFGPGTRLTVL.

This clone was recorded once. A read error is likely here: a far larger clone is one base away. The DNA for the CDR3 is TGTGCCAGCAGGTCGGCAGGGGGGTTTCAGCCCCAGCATTTT. It specifies CASRSAGGFQPQHF. This chain connects TRBV6-1 to TRBJ1-5, with 7 positions matching TRBD1. CDR3 size: 14 residues. Germline V gene data show CDR1 as MNHNS and CDR2 as SASEGT. Germline trimming cut 6 bases from V and 6 bases from J; bases unmatched to any gene: 8.

The chain links TRBV15 to TRBJ2-5; the D call may be TRBD1 or TRBD2 (5 bases each). Germline V gene sequence: CDR1 LNHNV, CDR2 YYDKDF (reference sequence). The CDR3 has 13 amino acids. With 7 bases removed from V and 2 bases from J, the gap between germline ends came to 11 bases. CDR3 amino acids: CATTRWGQETQYF. The CDR3 DNA is TGTGCCACCACTCGATGGGGGCAAGAGACCCAGTACTTC.

This clone was seen repeatedly, ten times or more. The chain employs TRBV9 and TRBJ2-1; the match to TRBD2 covers 8 bases. J was trimmed by 7 bases and V by 0 bases; bases with no gene match: 9. This CDR3 has 16 residues. Per the germline V gene, CDR1 is SGDLS and CDR2 is YYNGEE. Written as DNA, the CDR3 is TGTGCCAGCAGCGTAGATGCGGCGGGAGGTTGGAATGAGCAGTTCTTC. This codes for CASSVDAAGGWNEQFF. The full variable domain, in which reference TRBV9 and TRBJ2-1 provide the parts outside the CDR3, is DSGVTQTPKHLITATGQRVTLRCSPRSGDLSVYWYQQSLDQGLQFLIQYYNGEERAKGNILERFSAQQFPDLHSELNLSSLELGDSALYFCASSVDAAGGWNEQFFGPGTRLTVL.

In the case of this clone: This likely reflects a read error, since a far larger clone is one base away. This chain uses TRBV6-1 with TRBJ2-6, with a possible D match to TRBD2 (5 bases). Germline loops: CDR1 MNHNS, CDR2 SASEGT. The CDR3 contains 16 residues. The CDR3 DNA follows: TGTACCAGCAGTGAATTGGACTTCTCTGGGGCCAACGTCCTGACTTTC. Protein sequence: CTSSELDFSGANVLTF.

The gene calls are TRBV7-2 and TRBJ2-7, with unresolved D. The CDR3 is 12 residues long. The V gene lost 2 bases and the J gene lost 2 bases, with 4 bases spanning the gap. CDR1 SGHTA and CDR2 FQGNSA come from the germline V gene. The CDR3 coding sequence is TGTGCCAGCAGCTTAACTCCCTACGAGCAGTACTTC. It specifies CASSLTPYEQYF.

This clone was counted once. This may arise from a read error, as a much more abundant clone is one base away. The rearrangement links TRBV28 to TRBJ2-7, with 10 bases fitting TRBD1. The CDR3 is made up of 14 amino acids. The V gene's germline CDR1 is MDHEN and CDR2 SYDVKM. CDR3 sequence: CDSSFGTGAYEQYF. The CDR3 bases are TGTGACAGCAGTTTCGGGACAGGGGCCTACGAGCAGTACTTC.

This clone was found a few times. This chain connects TRBV28 to TRBJ1-5; D may be TRBD1 (5 bases). The CDR3 is made up of 15 amino acids. The germline V gene encodes CDR1 MDHEN and CDR2 SYDVKM. Trimming cost V 6 bases and J 2 bases, with 14 bases left between them. In nucleotides, the CDR3 is TGTGCCAGCAGACCCAGCGGGGGGGGCAATCAGCCCCAGCATTTT. Encoded protein: CASRPSGGGNQPQHF.

As regards this clone: The same CDR3 can be traced to other DNA sequences in this sample. CDR3 nucleotide sequence: TGTGCCAGCTCACCCGCCGGGGGTGGTCAGCCCCAGCATTTT. Translating it yields CASSPAGGGQPQHF. The J gene is TRBJ1-5, the V gene TRBV18, with D possibly being TRBD1 (5 bases). From germline, CDR1 is KGHSH and CDR2 LQKENI. The CDR3 sequence is 14 residues long. V lost 3 bases and J lost 6, with 12 bases in between.

The V gene is TRBV11-3, the J gene TRBJ2-2, with 9 bases lining up with TRBD2. Germline loops: CDR1 SGHNT, CDR2 YENEEA. This CDR3 is built from 17 residues. V dropped 4 bases and J dropped 6; count of bases not matched to a gene: 12. The CDR3 bases are TGTGCCAGCAGCTCTGGAGTAGCGGGAGTTGGCGCCGGGGAGCTGTTTTTT. This codes for CASSSGVAGVGAGELFF. The whole variable domain, remainder taken from reference TRBV11-3 and TRBJ2-2, is EAGVVQSPRYKIIEKKQPVAFWCNPISGHNTLYWYLQNLGQGPELLIRYENEEAVDDSQLPKDRFSAERLKGVDSTLKIQPAELGDSAVYLCASSSGVAGVGAGELFFGEGSRLTVL.

The rearrangement links TRBV4-2 to TRBJ2-3; the D gene could be TRBD1 or TRBD2 (5 bases each). CDR1 and CDR2 (germline): LGHNA, YNFKEQ. The CDR3 length is 16 residues. V lost 1 base and J 2 bases, leaving 13 bases between the germline ends. CDR3 nucleotide sequence: TGTGCCAGCAGCCAAGGGGACCCGGAAAACACAGATACGCAGTATTTT. Its protein is CASSQGDPENTDTQYF.

The V and J genes are TRBV6-5 and TRBJ2-3, with 7 bases lining up with TRBD2. CDR3 length: 14 amino acids. The V segment lost 0 bases and the J segment 6 bases; nucleotides outside the gene matches: 3. Germline V gives CDR1 MNHEY, CDR2 SVGAGI. The CDR3 here is CASSYSYGRDTQYF. CDR3 DNA: TGTGCCAGCAGTTACTCTTACGGGAGGGATACGCAGTATTTT.

Within the sample, this clone is large. This specimen includes other DNA sequences encoding the same CDR3. The V and J genes are TRBV6-1 and TRBJ2-6; possibly TRBD2 for D (5 bases). The CDR3 is made up of 16 amino acids. Germline-derived CDR1 and CDR2 are MNHNS and SASEGT. The ends were cut back, 2 bases at V and 0 bases at J, with 8 bases in the middle. CDR3 residues: CASSELDFSGANVLTF. In nucleotides, the CDR3 is TGTGCCAGCAGTGAATTGGACTTCTCTGGGGCCAACGTCCTGACTTTC.

In this sample, this clone turned up a few times. A read error likely explains this, since a far larger clone differs by one base. The chain links TRBV2 to TRBJ1-2, with 7 positions matching TRBD1. The CDR3 covers 12 residues. The germline V gene has CDR1 SNHLY and CDR2 FYNNEI. The CDR3 loop reads CASDREGYGCTF. The CDR3 DNA is TGTGCCAGCGACAGGGAAGGCTATGGCTGCACCTTC.

J is TRBJ1-4 and V is TRBV25-1; D possibly corresponds to TRBD1 (5 bases). The CDR3 contains 15 residues. CDR1 is MGHDK and CDR2 is SYGVNS in the germline V gene. V was clipped by 1 base and J by 6 bases, with 12 bases between them. In nucleotides, the CDR3 is TGTGCCAGCAGTGAATGGAGGGGTGACTATGAAAAACTGTTTTTT. Encoded protein: CASSEWRGDYEKLFF.

To note about this clone: In the same sample, other DNA sequences code for this CDR3. The chain carries TRBV4-2 and TRBJ2-7, with 12 bases fitting TRBD2. The CDR3 has 16 residues. J lost 2 bases, V lost 3 bases, and 5 bases had no gene match. The germline V gene encodes CDR1 LGHNA and CDR2 YNFKEQ. This CDR3 reads CASSQGRTSGAYEQYF. CDR3 nucleotides: TGTGCCAGCAGCCAGGGGCGGACTAGCGGGGCCTACGAGCAGTACTTC.

Comment on this clone: A far larger clone lies a single base away; this is likely a read error. The chain recombines TRBV28 with TRBJ2-7; unclear D gene. Looked up from germline, CDR1 is MDHEN and CDR2 is SYDVKM. The CDR3 length is 12 residues. The ends were cut back, 11 bases at V and 3 bases at J, with 14 bases in the middle. CDR3 bases: TGTGCCGCTCGAAGGGCCGACTACGAGCAGTACTTC. Translation gives CAARRADYEQYF.